A single sample is the source of the 3 T cell receptor beta chains below, sequenced in a study of blood T cell repertoires in COVID-19. Libraries were prepared by immunoSEQ multiplex PCR; TCRdb keeps only in-frame clonotypes and omits some of them. In the table there are 300,000 to 350,000 clones, about 85% of which are singletons. Sequencing input: peripheral blood. These receptors originate from a man aged 18-30 years with active or convalescent COVID-19.

J is TRBJ2-3 and V is TRBV23-1; a possible D gene is TRBD1 (6 bases). TRBV23-1 is identified as an open reading frame with a role that is uncertain. The CDR3 totals 16 residues. V was shortened by 6 bases and J by 1 base, with 17 bases between the two germline ends. The CDR3: CASRPTQGRCTDTQYF. In DNA form, the CDR3 reads TGCGCCAGCAGGCCAACCCAGGGGAGATGCACAGATACGCAGTATTTT.

The CDR3 nucleotides are TGTGCCAGCAGCAAACCCGCGGGAGTGAGCACAGATACGCAGTATTTT. Its translation: CASSKPAGVSTDTQYF. The V and J genes are TRBV21-1 and TRBJ2-3; TRBD2 is the table's D call, not checked against the DNA. TRBV21-1 is given as a pseudogene. This CDR3 spans 16 amino acids.

The J gene is TRBJ1-1, the V gene TRBV5-1; no reliable D call. The CDR3 extends over 12 amino acids. Germline V lookup: CDR1 SGHRS, CDR2 YFSETQ. The ends were cut back, 5 bases at V and 1 base at J, with 6 bases in the middle. The CDR3 sequence is CASSMRNTEAFF. The DNA of the CDR3 is TGCGCCAGCAGTATGAGGAACACTGAAGCTTTCTTT.